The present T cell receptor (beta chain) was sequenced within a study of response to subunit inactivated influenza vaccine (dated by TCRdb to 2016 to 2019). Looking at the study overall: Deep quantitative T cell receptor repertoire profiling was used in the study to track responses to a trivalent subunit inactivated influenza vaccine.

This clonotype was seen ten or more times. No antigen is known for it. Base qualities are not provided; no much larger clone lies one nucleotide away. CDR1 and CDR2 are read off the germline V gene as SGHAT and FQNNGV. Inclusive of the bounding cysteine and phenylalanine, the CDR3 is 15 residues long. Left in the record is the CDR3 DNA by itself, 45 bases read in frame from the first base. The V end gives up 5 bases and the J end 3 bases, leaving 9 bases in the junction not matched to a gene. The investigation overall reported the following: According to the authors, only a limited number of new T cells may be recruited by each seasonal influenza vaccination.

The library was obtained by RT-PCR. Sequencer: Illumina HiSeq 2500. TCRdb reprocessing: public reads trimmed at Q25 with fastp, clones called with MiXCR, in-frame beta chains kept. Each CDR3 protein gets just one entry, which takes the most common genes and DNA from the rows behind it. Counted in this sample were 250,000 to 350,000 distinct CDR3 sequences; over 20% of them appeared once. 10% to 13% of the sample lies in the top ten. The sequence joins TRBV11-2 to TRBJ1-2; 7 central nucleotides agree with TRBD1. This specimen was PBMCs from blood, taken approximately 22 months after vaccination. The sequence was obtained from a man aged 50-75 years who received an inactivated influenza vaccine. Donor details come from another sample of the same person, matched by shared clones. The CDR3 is CASSAPGQPDYGYTF. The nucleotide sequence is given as TGTGCCAGCAGCGCCCCGGGACAGCCTGACTATGGCTACACCTTC.